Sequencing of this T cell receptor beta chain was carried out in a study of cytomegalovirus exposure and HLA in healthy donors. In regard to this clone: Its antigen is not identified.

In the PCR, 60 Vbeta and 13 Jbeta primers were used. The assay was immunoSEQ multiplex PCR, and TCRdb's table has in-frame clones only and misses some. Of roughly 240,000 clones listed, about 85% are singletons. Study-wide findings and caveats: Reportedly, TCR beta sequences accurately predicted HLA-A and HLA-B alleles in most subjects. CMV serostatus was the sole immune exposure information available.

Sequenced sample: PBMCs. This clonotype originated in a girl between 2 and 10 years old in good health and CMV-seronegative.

CDR3 bases: TGTGCCAGCAGGGCCTTGGAGGGTCCAAATTCACCCCTCCACTTT. This translates into CASRALEGPNSPLHF. This rearrangement joins TRBV2 to TRBJ1-6; D not resolved. CDR1 is SNHLY and CDR2 is FYNNEI in the germline V gene. The CDR3 is 15 amino acids. With 6 bases removed from V and 7 bases from J, the gap between germline ends came to 16 bases.